Following are 30 T cell receptor beta chains from one sample sequenced in a study of early T cells in non-severe SARS-CoV-2 infection. TCRdb re-called the 5' RACE reads with MiXCR, one entry per CDR3 protein. The sample consists of about 98,000 distinct CDR3 sequences, approximately 10% of them appearing once. The sequencing input was whole blood. These receptors were taken from an adult who was a healthcare worker with PCR-confirmed SARS-CoV-2 infection or an uninfected control (not recorded which).

This chain joins TRBV24-1 and TRBJ2-7; D assignment may be TRBD1 or TRBD2 (5 bases each). This CDR3 comprises 15 residues. Germline-derived CDR1 and CDR2 are KGHDR and SFDVKD. Trimming shortened V by 3 bases and J by 0 bases, and 11 bases separated the two germline ends. The CDR3 reads CATSDGGINSYEQYF. CDR3 DNA sequence: TGTGCCACCAGTGATGGGGGAATAAACTCCTACGAGCAGTACTTC.

The sample holds a few counts of this clonotype. The chain is built from TRBV29-1 and TRBJ1-5, with D possibly matching TRBD1 (5 bases). Germline V CDR1 and CDR2: SQVTM, ANQGSEA. The length of the CDR3 is 13 residues. V was clipped by 7 bases and J by 7 bases, with 17 bases between them. For the CDR3, the DNA is TGCAGCGCGAAGGCGGGGCGAGGGCAGCCCCAGCATTTT. It specifies CSAKAGRGQPQHF.

This clonotype was recorded at least ten times. The V and J genes are TRBV5-1 and TRBJ2-6; D remains unclear. Per the germline V gene, CDR1 is SGHRS and CDR2 is YFSETQ. The CDR3 spans 15 residues. V shed 0 bases and J shed 0 bases, with 4 bases lying between them. CDR3 protein: CASSLGYSGANVLTF. The CDR3 DNA sequence: TGCGCCAGCAGCTTGGGGTACTCTGGGGCCAACGTCCTGACTTTC.

In its sample, this clonotype was seen many times. In nucleotides, the CDR3 is TGCAGTGCTAGTTATCGTCGCTCCTACGAGCAGTACTTC. It is translated as CSASYRRSYEQYF. The chain carries TRBV20-1 and TRBJ2-7; D ambiguous. The CDR3 is 13 amino acids. CDR1 is DFQATT and CDR2 is SNEGSKA in the germline V gene (reference sequence). Trimming stripped 3 bases from V and 0 bases from J, with 9 bases between.

This clonotype has a single count. V gene TRBV19 combines with J gene TRBJ2-1; 8 positions match TRBD2. Trimming at V came to 5 bases and at J to 2 bases, leaving 8 bases not matched to a gene. From germline, CDR1 is LNHDA and CDR2 SQIVND (reference sequence). This CDR3 is 16 amino acids long. CDR3 in DNA: TGTGCCAGTAGTTTAATAGCGGGGCCGCCCTACAATGAGCAGTTCTTC. Amino acid sequence: CASSLIAGPPYNEQFF.

On this clonotype: At one end, the junction sequence differs from germline, possibly due to a read error. This sequence joins TRBV10-2 and TRBJ2-4; 8 positions agree with TRBD2. Germline CDR1 and CDR2: WSHSY and SAAADI. The length of the CDR3 is 12 residues. The CDR3 reads CTSSWRGDIQYF. The CDR3 DNA reads as TGCACCAGCAGTTGGCGGGGGGACATTCAGTACTTC.

The sample holds many counts of this clonotype. The chain is built from TRBV23-1 and TRBJ2-1; 8 nucleotides match TRBD1. TRBV23-1 counts as an open reading frame of uncertain function. The ends lost 0 bases at V and 5 bases at J; junction bases unmatched: 3. The CDR3 totals 15 residues. The CDR3 DNA follows: TGCGCCAGCAGTCAATCGGACAGGGAAGACAATGAGCAGTTCTTC. Its protein product is CASSQSDREDNEQFF.

This clonotype was counted at least ten times. The chain has TRBV12-3 or TRBV12-4 and TRBJ2-5, with 8 bases lining up with TRBD1. V dropped 5 bases and J dropped 5; count of bases not matched to a gene: 7. The CDR3 contains 14 residues. The CDR3 DNA follows: TGTGCCAGCAGTCGACAGGGGTTCTTGGAGACCCAGTACTTC. Amino acids: CASSRQGFLETQYF.

The chain joins TRBV20-1 to TRBJ2-3; D is ambiguous. Trimming removed 3 bases from V and 6 bases from J, with 10 bases in between. The CDR3 length is 12 residues. Germline-derived CDR1 and CDR2 are DFQATT and SNEGSKA (reference sequence). In nucleotides, the CDR3 is TGCAGTGCTAGCTCAAACTGGGATACGCAGTATTTT. Translated, it gives CSASSNWDTQYF.

The chain has TRBV4-1 and TRBJ2-2; D call uncertain. The V end was cut by 3 bases, the J end by 6 bases, with 5 bases between. This CDR3 contains 12 residues. CDR1 is MGHRA and CDR2 is YSYEKL in the germline V gene. The CDR3 bases are TGCGCCAGCAGCCATCTATCCGGGGAGCTGTTTTTT. This encodes CASSHLSGELFF.

This chain uses TRBV7-8 with TRBJ1-1; a possible D gene is TRBD1 (5 bases). CDR1 is SGHVS and CDR2 is FQNEAQ in the germline V gene. V was cut by 6 bases and J by 0 bases, with 20 bases left in between. There are 17 residues in the CDR3. CDR3 DNA sequence: TGTGCCAGCAGTCTAGACAGAGGCGCCTTCATGAACACTGAAGCTTTCTTT. The encoded protein is CASSLDRGAFMNTEAFF.

The V and J genes are TRBV20-1 and TRBJ2-3; D might be TRBD2 (5 bases). Germline V gene data show CDR1 as DFQATT and CDR2 as SNEGSKA (reference sequence). The germline V and J ends were trimmed by 3 bases and 5 bases, with 24 bases remaining between them. The CDR3 loop spans 17 amino acids. DNA of the CDR3: TGCAGTGCTAGTGTCAAGGATCGGGGTCGAGAAGAAGATACGCAGTATTTT. This encodes CSASVKDRGREEDTQYF.

This clonotype occurred a few times. The chain couples TRBV7-8 to TRBJ2-1; a weak D match, TRBD2 (5 bases). The germline V gene has CDR1 SGHVS and CDR2 FQNEAQ. V was pared by 1 base and J by 1 base, with 11 bases between. The CDR3 length is 16 residues. The CDR3 nucleotides read TGTGCCAGCAGCTTAGTCACGGGAAAATCCTACAATGAGCAGTTCTTC. Translated, it gives CASSLVTGKSYNEQFF.

The gene calls are TRBV5-1 and TRBJ2-7, with a possible D match to TRBD2 (5 bases). Looked up from germline, CDR1 is SGHRS and CDR2 is YFSETQ. CDR3 size: 14 residues. V lost 3 bases and J 5 bases, leaving 15 bases between the germline ends. The CDR3 region has the DNA TGCGCCAGCAGCTCTATGTGGGGAGTCGACGAGCAGTACTTC. Translating gives CASSSMWGVDEQYF. The whole variable domain, filled in from reference TRBV5-1 and TRBJ2-7, reads KAGVTQTPRYLIKTRGQQVTLSCSPISGHRSVSWYQQTPGQGLQFLFEYFSETQRNKGNFPGRFSGRQFSNSRSEMNVSTLELGDSALYLCASSSMWGVDEQYFGPGTRLTVT.

This clonotype was seen at least ten times. The chain joins TRBV24-1 to TRBJ2-1; D unresolved. Germline lookup yields CDR1 KGHDR and CDR2 SFDVKD. CDR3 length: 12 residues. Trimming took 5 bases from V and 7 from J, leaving 8 bases between them. The CDR3 reads CATSAHNNEQFF. The CDR3 DNA reads TGTGCCACCAGTGCCCATAATAATGAGCAGTTCTTC.

This clonotype showed up many times. J is TRBJ2-5 and V is TRBV7-2, with D possibly called TRBD1 or TRBD2 (7 bases each). The CDR3 extends over 15 amino acids. With 4 bases removed from V and 7 bases from J, the gap between germline ends came to 19 bases. Germline V gene lookup returns CDR1 SGHTA and CDR2 FQGNSA. This CDR3 is CASSSSSGRGGTQYF. CDR3 nucleotide sequence: TGTGCCAGCAGCTCATCATCAGGCAGGGGGGGGACCCAGTACTTC.

This clonotype was picked up one time. A clone one base away is much larger, so this may be a read error. The rearrangement uses TRBV2 and TRBJ1-6; 9 bases fit TRBD1. Germline lookup yields CDR1 SNHLY and CDR2 FYNNEI. This CDR3 contains 14 residues. J gave up 5 bases and V 5 bases, and 1 base lay outside the gene matches. For the CDR3, the DNA is TGTGCCAGCAGTTGGACAGGGGATAATTCACCCCTCCACTTT. Translated, it gives CASSWTGDNSPLHF.

The sample holds a few counts of this clonotype. The chain links TRBV6-6 to TRBJ1-5; 9 nucleotides agree with TRBD1. The CDR3 sequence is 15 residues long. Germline-derived CDR1 and CDR2 are MNHNY and SVGAGI (reference sequence). V trimming: 4 bases; J trimming: 5 bases; junction bases outside the gene matches: 6. For the CDR3, the DNA is TGTGCCAGCAGTTCACGGACAGGGGCGGATCAGCCCCAGCATTTT. It codes for CASSSRTGADQPQHF.

This clonotype has a count of ten or more. V usage is TRBV23-1 and J usage is TRBJ2-3, with D perhaps assigned TRBD1 or TRBD2 (6 bases each). TRBV23-1 is treated as an ORF (open reading frame) with a function not yet certain. The CDR3 sequence is 14 residues long. V was cut by 6 bases and J by 6 bases, with 16 bases left in between. This CDR3 reads CASSYPGAQDTQYF. CDR3 nucleotides: TGCGCCAGCAGCTACCCGGGGGCCCAGGATACGCAGTATTTT.

V gene TRBV2 combines with J gene TRBJ1-5; TRBD1 aligns across 9 bases. From germline, CDR1 is SNHLY and CDR2 FYNNEI. CDR3 length equals 19 residues. Germline trimming cut 5 bases from V and 0 bases from J; bases unmatched to any gene: 14. CDR3 in amino acids: CASSPTGTGRLYSNQPQHF. The CDR3 bases are TGTGCCAGCAGTCCTACCGGGACAGGGCGGTTATATAGCAATCAGCCCCAGCATTTT.

This clonotype has a count of ten or more. The chain is built from TRBV3-1 and TRBJ2-7; D unresolved. The CDR3 runs 15 residues. With 3 bases removed from V and 6 bases from J, the gap between germline ends came to 18 bases. Germline assignment: CDR1 LGHDT and CDR2 YNNKEL (reference sequence). The CDR3 spells CASSQRLGLYGEQYF. The CDR3 DNA is TGTGCCAGCAGCCAGAGGCTCGGGCTTTATGGCGAGCAGTACTTC.

In this sample, this clonotype turned up a few times. The chain joins TRBV6-1 to TRBJ2-1, with D tentatively TRBD2 (5 bases). V shed 3 bases and J shed 9 bases, with 21 bases lying between them. The germline gives CDR1 MNHNS, CDR2 SASEGT. The CDR3 has 16 amino acids. Written as DNA, the CDR3 is TGTGCCAGCAGTGAGCAGCGGTTGGCAGTTAATCGTGAGCAGTTCTTC. This sequence encodes CASSEQRLAVNREQFF.

In this sample, this clonotype turned up a few times. The CDR3, as DNA: TGTGCCAGCAGCCAAGTGTTTAACGCTCTGAACACTGAAGCTTTCTTT. This encodes CASSQVFNALNTEAFF. This chain connects TRBV3-1 to TRBJ1-1, with D unresolved. CDR1 and CDR2 (germline): LGHDT, YNNKEL (reference sequence). Trimming removed 1 base at V and 0 bases at J, with 12 bases between. This CDR3 is 16 amino acids long.

This clonotype was seen at least ten times. The chain uses TRBV30 and TRBJ2-7, with 7 positions matching TRBD1. Germline values: CDR1 GTSNPN, CDR2 SVGIG (reference sequence). V trimming: 4 bases; J trimming: 0 bases; junction bases outside the gene matches: 9. This CDR3 region has 15 residues. The CDR3 here is CAWTPQGVSSYEQYF. The DNA for the CDR3 is TGTGCCTGGACGCCCCAGGGGGTCAGCTCCTACGAGCAGTACTTC.

V gene TRBV6-5 combines with J gene TRBJ2-2; 8 bases line up with TRBD1. The CDR3 totals 15 residues. Germline V gene data show CDR1 as MNHEY and CDR2 as SVGAGI. The ends lost 0 bases at V and 5 bases at J; junction bases unmatched: 2. Here the CDR3 DNA reads TGTGCCAGCAGTTACTCTGACAGGGGAACCGGGGAGCTGTTTTTT. Translated: CASSYSDRGTGELFF.

This clonotype was counted many times. This chain uses TRBV7-9 with TRBJ1-4, with 8 bases lining up with TRBD1. The CDR3 runs to 15 residues. V was clipped by 5 bases and J by 5 bases; unmatched bases: 7. Germline V gives CDR1 SEHNR, CDR2 FQNEAQ (reference sequence). The CDR3 sequence: CASSPGQGQNEKLFF. In DNA form, the CDR3 reads TGTGCCAGCAGCCCCGGACAGGGACAAAATGAAAAACTGTTTTTT.

By its share, this clonotype is medium-sized. The rearrangement uses TRBV29-1 and TRBJ2-1; no reliable D call. Trimming stripped 7 bases from V and 6 bases from J, with 10 bases between. The CDR3 is made up of 11 amino acids. CDR1 and CDR2 (germline): SQVTM, ANQGSEA. CDR3 residues: CSGLYANEQFF. The CDR3 bases are TGCAGCGGGTTATACGCCAATGAGCAGTTCTTC.

This clonotype was seen repeatedly, ten times or more. This chain links TRBV28 with TRBJ1-1; no definite D call. Germline loops: CDR1 MDHEN, CDR2 SYDVKM. The ends were cut back, 2 bases at V and 1 base at J, with 8 bases in the middle. The CDR3 sequence is 14 residues long. CDR3 DNA: TGTGCCAGCAGTTTACGGGCGGGGAACACTGAAGCTTTCTTT. This encodes CASSLRAGNTEAFF. Drawing the rest from reference TRBV28 and TRBJ1-1, the complete variable domain is DVKVTQSSRYLVKRTGEKVFLECVQDMDHENMFWYRQDPGLGLRLIYFSYDVKMKEKGDIPEGYSVSREKKERFSLILESASTNQTSMYLCASSLRAGNTEAFFGQGTRLTVV.

This clonotype was detected ten times or more. The chain joins TRBV7-6 to TRBJ2-1; TRBD2 agrees at 10 bases. With V trimmed by 4 bases and J by 2 bases, 5 bases remained unmatched. This CDR3 is 16 amino acids long. Germline CDR1 reads SGHVS; CDR2 reads FNYEAQ. The CDR3 bases are TGTGCCAGCAGCTCCGGGACTAGCGCTCCCTACAATGAGCAGTTCTTC. Amino acid sequence: CASSSGTSAPYNEQFF.

The CDR3 here is CASSLVSPRRVGTHGYTEAFF. CDR3 bases: TGTGCCAGCAGTCTAGTCTCACCCCGGCGGGTGGGTACTCATGGGTACACTGAAGCTTTCTTT. The chain combines TRBV12-3 or TRBV12-4 with TRBJ1-1; D is unresolved. This CDR3 region has 21 residues. Trimming shortened V by 5 bases and J by 3 bases, and 34 bases separated the two germline ends.